The 28 T cell receptor beta chains below come from one sample, sequenced in a study of regulatory T cells in long-lasting Graves disease. The time point is: newly diagnosed GD, antithyroid drugs for less than 3 months. PBMC-extracted RNA yielded the TCR library. Building of the TCR beta libraries involved iRepertoire HTBI primers and Arm-PCR of CDR3 regions. TCRdb re-analysed the multiplex PCR reads in MiXCR, keeping a single row per CDR3 protein. The data show roughly 520,000 distinct CDR3 sequences, 9.5% to 15% seen once. The same sample was also used in a study of T cells in Graves' hyperthyroidism and ophthalmopathy.

The material sequenced was peripheral blood mononuclear cells (PBMCs), taken at new diagnosis, from a patient treated with antithyroid drugs. These receptors all come from a woman aged 30 to 39 with Graves disease.

This clonotype was picked up many times. V usage is TRBV19 and J usage is TRBJ1-1; a possible D gene is TRBD1 (6 bases). The CDR3 extends over 14 amino acids. CDR1 and CDR2 (germline): LNHDA, SQIVND (reference sequence). V was cut by 3 bases and J by 4 bases, with 12 bases left in between. The CDR3 protein is CASSISQGITEAFF. The DNA for the CDR3 is TGTGCCAGTAGTATTTCCCAGGGGATCACTGAAGCTTTCTTT.

This sequence joins TRBV5-1 and TRBJ1-1, with TRBD1 identical over 11 bases. Germline CDR1 and CDR2: SGHRS and YFSETQ. The trim removed 4 bases at V and 6 bases at J, leaving 11 bases unmatched. The CDR3 contains 16 residues. CDR3 sequence reads: CASSVGTGGTRAEAFF. As DNA, the CDR3 is TGCGCCAGCAGCGTCGGGACAGGGGGGACTCGGGCTGAAGCTTTCTTT.

This clonotype was seen more than once but under ten times. The rearrangement joins TRBV20-1 to TRBJ2-4, with 9 positions matching TRBD2. The CDR3 contains 19 residues. Germline values: CDR1 DFQATT, CDR2 SNEGSKA (reference sequence). V trimming: 0 bases; J trimming: 4 bases; junction bases outside the gene matches: 16. CDR3 amino acids: CSARDWGPSGISGKNIQYF. The CDR3 DNA sequence: TGCAGTGCTAGAGATTGGGGACCTAGCGGGATTAGTGGAAAAAACATTCAGTACTTC.

This clonotype was seen ten or more times. The chain combines TRBV27 with TRBJ2-3, with D maybe TRBD1 (6 bases). Trimming took 3 bases from V and 2 from J, leaving 15 bases between them. Germline CDR1 reads MNHEY; CDR2 reads SMNVEV (reference sequence). The CDR3 runs 16 residues. In nucleotides, the CDR3 is TGTGCCAGCAGTTTTTCGACAGCAGGGGCCACAGATACGCAGTATTTT. Amino acid sequence: CASSFSTAGATDTQYF.

The chain combines TRBV20-1 with TRBJ1-1, with TRBD1 matching 8 bases. CDR3 size: 13 residues. V shed 1 base and J 11 bases; nucleotides not matched to a gene: 9. Germline values: CDR1 DFQATT, CDR2 SNEGSKA (reference sequence). CDR3 sequence: CSARGTGNIVAFF. For the CDR3, the DNA is TGCAGTGCTAGAGGGACAGGGAATATAGTGGCTTTCTTT.

This clonotype was seen at least ten times. V gene TRBV29-1 combines with J gene TRBJ1-1; the D is unclear. This CDR3 region has 11 residues. V was cut by 6 bases and J by 0 bases, with 5 bases left in between. Looked up from germline, CDR1 is SQVTM and CDR2 is ANQGSEA. CDR3 sequence (DNA): TGCAGCGTAGGGCTGAACACTGAAGCTTTCTTT. Protein product: CSVGLNTEAFF.

This clonotype has a count of ten or more. V and J are TRBV6-5 and TRBJ1-1; TRBD1 agrees at 8 bases. J gave up 6 bases and V 4 bases, and 16 bases lay outside the gene matches. Per germline, CDR1 MNHEY and CDR2 SVGAGI. This CDR3 is built from 17 residues. CDR3 coding DNA: TGTGCCAGCAGTTCGATAATTCAGGACAGGGACTTTGCTGAAGCTTTCTTT. It encodes CASSSIIQDRDFAEAFF.

There are many counts of this clonotype. The chain couples TRBV12-3 or TRBV12-4 to TRBJ2-5; D uncertain. V was clipped by 3 bases and J by 6 bases, with 11 bases between them. This CDR3 is 13 amino acids long. CDR3 loop: CASSLWGSKTQYF. As DNA, the CDR3 is TGTGCCAGCAGTTTGTGGGGTTCGAAGACCCAGTACTTC.

Many counts were recorded for this clonotype. The V call is TRBV7-2, the J call TRBJ2-3; perhaps TRBD1 as D (6 bases). The CDR3 length is 16 residues. Looked up from germline, CDR1 is SGHTA and CDR2 is FQGNSA. V lost 1 base and J 6 bases, leaving 17 bases between the germline ends. CDR3 sequence: CASSLVIGQPGDTQYF. In DNA, the CDR3 is TGTGCCAGCAGCTTAGTTATAGGACAGCCTGGGGATACGCAGTATTTT. The full variable domain, rest sourced from reference TRBV7-2 and TRBJ2-3, is GAGVSQSPSNKVTEKGKDVELRCDPISGHTALYWYRQSLGQGLEFLIYFQGNSAPDKSGLPSDRFSAERTGGSVSTLTIQRTQQEDSAVYLCASSLVIGQPGDTQYFGPGTRLTVL.

In its sample, this clonotype was seen many times. The chain has TRBV20-1 and TRBJ2-1; maybe TRBD1 (5 bases). Germline assignment: CDR1 DFQATT and CDR2 SNEGSKA (reference sequence). V was cut by 0 bases and J by 4 bases, with 7 bases left in between. There are 13 residues in the CDR3. Here the CDR3 reads CSARDYRYNEQFF. The CDR3, as DNA: TGCAGTGCTAGAGATTACAGGTACAATGAGCAGTTCTTC.

V gene TRBV14 combines with J gene TRBJ1-6; D perhaps matches TRBD1 (5 bases). Germline V gene sequence: CDR1 SGHDN, CDR2 FVKESK. The germline V and J ends were trimmed by 1 base and 10 bases, with 11 bases remaining between them. The CDR3 covers 14 residues. DNA for the CDR3: TGTGCCAGCAGCCAAGTCGAGGGGATCTCACCCCTCCACTTT. Protein product: CASSQVEGISPLHF.

This clonotype has ten or more counts. The gene calls are TRBV27 and TRBJ1-5, with no clear D. Germline V CDR1 and CDR2: MNHEY, SMNVEV (reference sequence). This CDR3 is 15 amino acids long. Trimming left V 5 bases short and J 2 bases short, with 13 bases between. CDR3 loop: CASSPFESGNQPQHF. DNA of the CDR3: TGTGCCAGCAGTCCCTTTGAAAGCGGCAATCAGCCCCAGCATTTT.

This clonotype was recorded at least ten times. The rearrangement links TRBV18 to TRBJ1-1; tentatively, D is TRBD1 (6 bases). Germline lookup yields CDR1 KGHSH and CDR2 LQKENI. The CDR3 has 14 amino acids. The V end was cut by 1 base, the J end by 6 bases, with 12 bases between. The CDR3 DNA follows: TGTGCCAGCTCACCACTGGGCAGGGGAGCTGAAGCTTTCTTT. It yields the protein CASSPLGRGAEAFF. The complete variable domain, with remaining parts taken from reference TRBV18 and TRBJ1-1, reads NAGVMQNPRHLVRRRGQEARLRCSPMKGHSHVYWYRQLPEEGLKFMVYLQKENIIDESGMPKERFSAEFPKEGPSILRIQQVVRGDSAAYFCASSPLGRGAEAFFGQGTRLTVV.

The sample holds a few counts of this clonotype. V gene TRBV6-1 combines with J gene TRBJ1-5; 11 nucleotides align to TRBD1. After removal of 6 bases from V and 4 bases from J, the junction contained 8 bases not matched to a gene. CDR3 length: 16 amino acids. Germline-derived CDR1 and CDR2 are MNHNS and SASEGT. The CDR3, as DNA: TGTGCCAGCAGGCAAAAAGGGACAGGGGGGAATCAGCCCCAGCATTTT. As protein: CASRQKGTGGNQPQHF.

On this clonotype: A single base separates this from a much larger clone, so it may be a read error. The chain employs TRBV30 and TRBJ1-5; no reliable D call. The CDR3 is 13 residues long. Germline CDR1 is GTSNPN and CDR2 is SVGIG (reference sequence). V lost 2 bases and J lost 5, with 10 bases in between. CDR3 nucleotide sequence: TGTGCCTGGAGTCCGGAATGGGATCAGCCCCAGCATTTT. It specifies CAWSPEWDQPQHF. Complete variable domain (other parts from reference TRBV30 and TRBJ1-5): SQTIHQWPATLVQPVGSPLSLECTVEGTSNPNLYWYRQAAGRGLQLLFYSVGIGQISSEVPQNLSASRPQDRQFILSSKKLLLSDSGFYLCAWSPEWDQPQHFGDGTRLSIL.

The chain uses TRBV20-1 and TRBJ2-3; D is perhaps TRBD1 (5 bases). The germline gives CDR1 DFQATT, CDR2 SNEGSKA (reference sequence). V was pared by 0 bases and J by 10 bases, with 20 bases between. The CDR3 totals 15 residues. CDR3 residues: CSARDTALRTRSQYF. Here the CDR3 DNA reads TGCAGTGCTAGAGATACGGCCCTAAGGACAAGGTCGCAGTATTTT.

This clonotype occurred many times. The chain joins TRBV11-2 to TRBJ2-7; TRBD1 aligns across 7 bases. Germline loops: CDR1 SGHAT, CDR2 FQNNGV. The V and J ends lost 5 bases and 6 bases, in that order; junction bases with no gene match: 16. The CDR3 has 16 amino acids. DNA for the CDR3: TGTGCCAGCAGCCCTACCCCAGGACAGGCTCAAGCCGAGCAGTACTTC. Residues: CASSPTPGQAQAEQYF.

The chain employs TRBV29-1 and TRBJ1-1; D perhaps matches TRBD1 (5 bases). Germline V lookup: CDR1 SQVTM, CDR2 ANQGSEA. The CDR3 contains 12 residues. V was trimmed by 3 bases and J by 4 bases, leaving 9 bases between them. The CDR3 DNA reads as TGCAGCGTTGATGGGGGGTCCACTGAAGCTTTCTTT. This codes for CSVDGGSTEAFF.

This clonotype occurred many times. The chain recombines TRBV28 with TRBJ2-1, with 7 bases aligning to TRBD2. The CDR3 consists of 11 residues. CDR1 and CDR2 from the germline V gene are MDHEN and SYDVKM. The V segment lost 6 bases and the J segment 9 bases; nucleotides outside the gene matches: 2. CDR3 loop: CASRASGEQFF. Here the CDR3 DNA reads TGTGCCAGCAGGGCTAGCGGTGAGCAGTTCTTC.

The genes are TRBV6-1 and TRBJ1-1; the D is unclear. Per the germline V gene, CDR1 is MNHNS and CDR2 is SASEGT. The CDR3 totals 13 residues. V lost 6 bases and J 1 base, leaving 9 bases between the germline ends. The CDR3 reads CASRVTANTEAFF. In DNA, the CDR3 is TGTGCCAGCAGAGTGACTGCGAACACTGAAGCTTTCTTT.

This clonotype has more than one count but fewer than ten. For the CDR3, the DNA is TGTGCCAGCAGCTCCGACACTGGAAATTCACCCCTCCACTTT. Translation gives CASSSDTGNSPLHF. The chain has TRBV7-9 and TRBJ1-6; D is unclear. Deletions cut 4 bases from V and 7 bases from J, with 11 bases between. The germline CDR1 and CDR2 sequences are SEHNR and FQNEAQ (reference sequence). The CDR3 is 14 residues long.

This clonotype turned up a few times. The V and J genes are TRBV29-1 and TRBJ2-7; D may be TRBD1 (5 bases). In germline, CDR1 is SQVTM, CDR2 ANQGSEA. The CDR3 has 11 amino acids. Trimming shortened V by 4 bases and J by 4 bases, and 8 bases separated the two germline ends. The CDR3: CSVGRGYEQYF. CDR3 coding DNA: TGCAGCGTTGGAAGGGGTTACGAGCAGTACTTC.

This clonotype was recorded at least ten times. The chain is built from TRBV28 and TRBJ2-7, with 11 bases that match TRBD1. The CDR3 runs to 18 residues. With V trimmed by 6 bases and J by 1 base, 14 bases remained unmatched. In germline, CDR1 is MDHEN, CDR2 SYDVKM. Here the CDR3 reads CASRQRDRGLYRSYEQYF. CDR3 nucleotides: TGTGCCAGCAGACAACGGGACAGGGGGTTATACAGATCCTACGAGCAGTACTTC. Filled out from reference TRBV28 and TRBJ2-7, the complete variable domain reads DVKVTQSSRYLVKRTGEKVFLECVQDMDHENMFWYRQDPGLGLRLIYFSYDVKMKEKGDIPEGYSVSREKKERFSLILESASTNQTSMYLCASRQRDRGLYRSYEQYFGPGTRLTVT.

Ten or more counts support this clonotype. The genes are TRBV28 and TRBJ2-7; no firm D call. In germline, CDR1 is MDHEN, CDR2 SYDVKM. There are 13 residues in the CDR3. V gave up 0 bases and J gave up 3 bases, with 6 bases separating them. The CDR3 spells CASSLWLGYEQYF. CDR3 coding DNA: TGTGCCAGCAGTTTATGGTTGGGCTACGAGCAGTACTTC.

The table lists this clonotype with many counts. The J gene is TRBJ2-7, the V gene TRBV7-8; D might be TRBD1 (7 bases). CDR1 is SGHVS and CDR2 is FQNEAQ in the germline V gene. The CDR3 spans 12 residues. V lost 10 bases, J lost 1 base, and 11 bases lay in between. The CDR3 coding sequence is TGTGCCACAGGGGGGTCTTCCTACGAGCAGTACTTC. Encoded protein: CATGGSSYEQYF.

The chain uses TRBV6-1 and TRBJ2-1, with 9 bases lining up with TRBD2. The CDR3 is made up of 15 amino acids. Looked up from germline, CDR1 is MNHNS and CDR2 is SASEGT. V trimming: 7 bases; J trimming: 5 bases; junction bases outside the gene matches: 9. The DNA for the CDR3 is TGTGCCAGCACGGGGTTTAGCGGGAGCCACAATGAGCAGTTCTTC. Residues: CASTGFSGSHNEQFF.

This clonotype has a count of ten or more. The gene calls are TRBV19 and TRBJ2-2; TRBD1 aligns across 7 bases. V shed 2 bases and J 1 base; nucleotides not matched to a gene: 7. The CDR3 loop spans 17 amino acids. The germline gives CDR1 LNHDA, CDR2 SQIVND (reference sequence). The chain's CDR3 is CASSISLYRGNTGELFF. The CDR3 region has the DNA TGTGCCAGTAGTATATCCCTCTACAGGGGGAACACCGGGGAGCTGTTTTTT.

This clonotype was seen many times. The V and J genes are TRBV28 and TRBJ2-1; 12 bases agree with TRBD2. CDR3 length: 14 amino acids. Germline loops: CDR1 MDHEN, CDR2 SYDVKM. V was clipped by 6 bases and J by 8 bases; unmatched bases: 5. The CDR3 DNA reads as TGTGCCAGCAGCCTGACTAGCGGGAGCCATGAGCAGTTCTTC. Translated, it gives CASSLTSGSHEQFF.